The TCR beta chain described here comes from a study of blood T cell repertoires in COVID-19. Study context: Samples taken during acute and convalescent COVID-19 were collected in the United States, Italy and Spain.

Authors' processing steps: Amplification of reference gene primers was used by the study to estimate nucleated cell counts. Method: immunoSEQ multiplex PCR; TCRdb's copy keeps in-frame clones and lacks some. The V and J calls and clone size are taken from that table; D and trimming were inferred from the DNA. Of about 100,000 clones listed, roughly 92% are singletons. This CDR3 has 16 residues. Sequencing input: peripheral blood. This clonotype was sampled from a man between 65 and 85 years old with acute or convalescent COVID-19. The chain carries TRBV21-1 and TRBJ2-2; the D call TRBD1 from the table was never checked on the DNA. TRBV21-1 is deemed a pseudogene. The CDR3 DNA reads as TGTGCCAGCAGCACTGGACAGGGGCGAAACACCGGGGAGCTGTTTTTT. Amino acids: CASSTGQGRNTGELFF.